This T cell receptor beta chain was identified during a study of early T cells in non-severe SARS-CoV-2 infection. The overall study: The sequenced material was bulk RNA from unsorted whole blood, and its chains were unpaired.

The TCR library protocol was used to attach unique molecular identifiers. These identifiers were attached to individual cDNA molecules. TCRdb reprocessed the 5' RACE reads with MiXCR, giving one entry per CDR3 protein. The profile shows about 36,000 distinct CDR3 sequences, approximately 8.9% of them singletons. Study results and caveats: Matching against VDJdb likely underestimated virus-specific expansions, favoring anti-spike CD8.

This clonotype was counted at least ten times. Antigen unknown. Germline V gene data show CDR1 as LGHNA and CDR2 as YNFKEQ. Trimming took 0 bases from V and 6 from J, leaving 12 bases between them. The CDR3 length is 15 residues. The receptor was isolated from an adult who was a healthcare worker with PCR-confirmed SARS-CoV-2 infection or an uninfected control (not recorded which). The chain joins TRBV4-2 to TRBJ1-5; no definite D call. Material for sequencing was whole blood. For the CDR3, the DNA is TGTGCCAGCAGCCAAGAGGGTGGAGTACCTCAGCCCCAGCATTTT. This encodes CASSQEGGVPQPQHF.